This T cell receptor beta chain was documented in a study of blood T cell repertoires in COVID-19. V lost 1 base, J lost 4 bases, and 8 bases lay in between. In germline, CDR1 is MGHRA, CDR2 YSYEKL. CDR3 length equals 13 residues. TCRdb keeps only in-frame clones here, not all; method: immunoSEQ multiplex PCR. Among about 140,000 clones listed, more than 75% were seen once. The sequencing sample was made of peripheral blood. The V gene is TRBV4-1, the J gene TRBJ2-7; no clear D gene. This sequence was found in a woman of 80 years or more with acute or convalescent COVID-19. The CDR3 loop is CASSQAPLYEQYF. The CDR3 region has the DNA TGCGCCAGCAGCCAAGCCCCATTGTACGAGCAGTACTTC.